The 9 T cell receptor beta chains below come from one sample, sequenced in a study of blood T cell repertoires in COVID-19. Only in-frame clones appear in the TCRdb table, and some are missing; sequencing was by immunoSEQ multiplex PCR. The table records more than 300,000 clones, nearly 90% of them present only once. Specimen: PBMCs or T cells enriched from blood (not recorded which). The receptors derive from a woman aged 30 to 39 who had recovered from COVID-19.

The V call is TRBV27, the J call TRBJ2-1, with 7 positions matching TRBD2. The CDR3 is 16 residues long. Germline CDR1 and CDR2: MNHEY and SMNVEV (reference sequence). Trimming cost V 3 bases and J 2 bases; bases outside gene matches: 7. The CDR3 sequence: CASSFGGRGAYNEQFF. The DNA for the CDR3 is TGTGCCAGCAGTTTTGGCGGGAGAGGCGCCTACAATGAGCAGTTCTTC.

The chain has TRBV3-1 (or the pseudogene TRBV3-2) and TRBJ2-7, with D perhaps matching TRBD2 (5 bases). CDR1 is LGHDT, CDR2 YNNKEL, per germline (reference sequence). Trimming shortened V by 4 bases and J by 2 bases, and 15 bases separated the two germline ends. The CDR3 totals 15 residues. CDR3 sequence (DNA): TGTGCCAGCAGCCTGTCGGAGGATCTTACCTACGAGCAGTACTTC. This sequence encodes CASSLSEDLTYEQYF.

The chain is built from TRBV29-1 and TRBJ2-5; 7 bases line up with TRBD2. Germline CDR1 reads SQVTM; CDR2 reads ANQGSEA. The CDR3 spans 18 residues. V shed 4 bases and J 1 base; nucleotides not matched to a gene: 18. The CDR3 DNA is TGCAGCGTTGGCCATGGGGGGGATATTACAAAGACCCAAGAGACCCAGTACTTC. Residues: CSVGHGGDITKTQETQYF.

V and J are TRBV19 and TRBJ1-5; 7 nucleotides match TRBD1. The CDR3 has 14 amino acids. Germline V gene sequence: CDR1 LNHDA, CDR2 SQIVND (reference sequence). The junction had 6 bases not matched to a gene; V was cut back by 4 bases and J by 6 bases. Here the CDR3 reads CASSTIQGPQPQHF. The CDR3 DNA sequence: TGTGCCAGTAGTACGATACAGGGGCCTCAGCCCCAGCATTTT.

This clone showed up just a few times. The rearrangement uses TRBV30 and TRBJ2-1, with 7 nucleotides matching TRBD2. Per the germline V gene, CDR1 is GTSNPN and CDR2 is SVGIG (reference sequence). V lost 0 bases to trimming and J lost 6 bases; unmatched junction nucleotides: 8. The CDR3 has 15 amino acids. CDR3 nucleotides: TGTGCCTGGAGTGTAGGGTCGGGAGGTCTCAATGAGCAGTTCTTC. Translation gives CAWSVGSGGLNEQFF.

This chain uses TRBV27 with TRBJ1-2; 7 positions agree with TRBD1. CDR1 is MNHEY and CDR2 is SMNVEV in the germline V gene (reference sequence). The CDR3 is made up of 16 amino acids. V trimming: 4 bases; J trimming: 4 bases; junction bases outside the gene matches: 12. The CDR3 DNA reads TGTGCCAGCAGTTCAACCCACAGGGGAGAGGTCTATGGCTACACCTTC. Translation gives CASSSTHRGEVYGYTF.

This chain links TRBV5-1 with TRBJ1-1; TRBD1 aligns across 7 bases. The ends lost 4 bases at V and 1 base at J; junction bases unmatched: 4. The CDR3 is made up of 14 amino acids. Per germline, CDR1 SGHRS and CDR2 YFSETQ. The CDR3 loop is CASSTRTGNTEAFF. The CDR3 region has the DNA TGCGCCAGCAGCACGAGGACAGGGAACACTGAAGCTTTCTTT.

V and J are TRBV29-1 and TRBJ2-5; 7 nucleotides agree with TRBD1. The CDR3 contains 14 residues. Trimming took 5 bases from V and 5 from J; bases not matched to a gene: 11. Per the germline V gene, CDR1 is SQVTM and CDR2 is ANQGSEA. The CDR3: CSVTDRPGGETQYF. The CDR3 nucleotides read TGCAGCGTTACGGACAGGCCCGGCGGGGAGACCCAGTACTTC.

The chain uses TRBV11-2 and TRBJ1-1; 10 positions agree with TRBD1. Germline CDR1 and CDR2: SGHAT and FQNNGV. This CDR3 is 15 amino acids long. Unmatched junction bases numbered 14, after V lost 5 bases and J lost 11 bases. CDR3 sequence (DNA): TGTGCCAGCAGCCTACTTAGGACAGGGGGGCTGGGGGCTTTCTTT. This codes for CASSLLRTGGLGAFF.